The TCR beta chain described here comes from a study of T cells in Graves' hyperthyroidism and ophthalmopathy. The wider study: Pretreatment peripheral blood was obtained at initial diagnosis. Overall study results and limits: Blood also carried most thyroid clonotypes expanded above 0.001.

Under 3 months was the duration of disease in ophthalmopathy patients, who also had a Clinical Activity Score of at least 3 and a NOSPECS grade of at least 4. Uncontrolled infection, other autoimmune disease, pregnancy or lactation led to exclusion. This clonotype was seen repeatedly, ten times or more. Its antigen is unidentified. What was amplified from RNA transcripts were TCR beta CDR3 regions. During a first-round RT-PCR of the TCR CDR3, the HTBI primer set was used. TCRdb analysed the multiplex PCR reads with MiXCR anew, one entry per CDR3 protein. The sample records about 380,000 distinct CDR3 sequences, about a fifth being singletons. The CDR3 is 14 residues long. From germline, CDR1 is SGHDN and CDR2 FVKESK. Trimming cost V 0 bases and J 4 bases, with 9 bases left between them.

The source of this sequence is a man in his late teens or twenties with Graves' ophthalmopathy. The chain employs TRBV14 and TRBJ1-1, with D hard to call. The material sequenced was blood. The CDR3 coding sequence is TGTGCCAGCAGCCAAGACACGGTTCGCACTGAAGCTTTCTTT. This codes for CASSQDTVRTEAFF.